These T cell receptor beta chains were read from a single sample in a study of T-cell reconstitution after alpha-beta-depleted transplantation in children. TCRdb re-called the PCR reads through MiXCR, storing one row per CDR3 protein. The data show about 110,000 distinct CDR3 sequences, with about 9.4% seen just once and less than 10% held by the top ten. Sequenced material: PBMCs from the stem cell graft donor, taken from the stem cell graft. All receptors derive from a human donor who donated a stem cell graft to a child with acute lymphoblastic leukemia. Both conserved end residues are part of each CDR3. The D gene is left open where the match is weak. Some rows mark clone size as missing; the rest say once, few, many or name a class of expanded clone.

len	v_gene	d_gene	j_gene	abundance	CDR3aa	CDR3nt
15	TRBV4-3	-	TRBJ2-7	many	CASSRRRDDSYEQYF	TGCGCCAGCAGCCGACGGCGGGACGACTCCTACGAGCAGTACTTC
13	TRBV5-1	-	TRBJ2-5	-	CASSLQALETQYF	TGCGCCAGCAGCCTGCAAGCCCTAGAGACCCAGTACTTC
16	TRBV7-9	-	TRBJ1-1	many	CASSLAHGRAGTEAFF	TGTGCCAGCAGCTTAGCCCACGGTAGGGCGGGCACTGAAGCTTTCTTT
14	TRBV27	-	TRBJ2-7	many	CASSADRRSYEQYF	TGTGCCAGCAGCGCGGACAGACGCTCCTACGAGCAGTACTTC
13	TRBV2	-	TRBJ2-6	many	CATTGSGANVLTF	TGTGCCACCACGGGGTCCGGGGCCAACGTCCTGACTTTC
14	TRBV20-1	-	TRBJ1-2	many	CSAPGLVGRSGYTF	TGCAGTGCGCCTGGGTTGGTTGGGCGGAGTGGCTACACCTTC
12	TRBV10-3	-	TRBJ2-5	many	CAISVEVGTQYF	TGTGCCATCAGTGTGGAGGTGGGGACCCAGTACTTC
15	TRBV12-3/TRBV12-4	-	TRBJ1-2	many	CASSLRSMSGYGYTF	TGTGCCAGCAGTCTCAGGTCTATGAGCGGGTATGGCTACACCTTC
14	TRBV4-3	-	TRBJ2-3	few	CASSQAGDTDTQYF	TGCGCCAGCAGCCAAGCCGGGGACACAGATACGCAGTATTTT
12	TRBV5-6	TRBD1	TRBJ2-7	many	CASSQNRGEQYF	TGTGCCAGCAGCCAAAACAGGGGCGAGCAGTACTTC
11	TRBV7-2	-	TRBJ2-7	many	CASSFSGEQYF	TGTGCCAGCAGCTTCTCCGGGGAGCAGTACTTC
15	TRBV4-1	TRBD1	TRBJ1-2	many	CASSQRVQGGDGYTF	TGCGCCAGCAGCCAAAGGGTACAGGGGGGGGATGGCTACACCTTC